The 19 T cell receptor beta chains in this list originate from one sample, sequenced in a study of blood T cells in healthy people across ages. A sample-barcoded 5' primer and a J-beta primer mix were used in a second PCR of roughly 7 to 11 cycles. In TCRdb, the 5' RACE reads were re-called with MiXCR into one record per CDR3 protein. The data show approximately 780,000 distinct CDR3 sequences, about a quarter seen once. This sample was shared with a second study, whose subject was T cells of mothers and their children.

Sequences were obtained from blood. Receptor source: a boy aged 5-17 years in good health.

This clonotype has just a few counts. The genes are TRBV4-1 and TRBJ1-1; D is ambiguous. V dropped 1 base and J dropped 1 base, with 16 bases sitting between them. Germline V gene sequence: CDR1 MGHRA, CDR2 YSYEKL. The CDR3 length is 17 residues. The CDR3 is CASSQAPRVEANTEAFF. The CDR3, as DNA: TGCGCCAGCAGCCAAGCCCCCCGTGTGGAGGCGAACACTGAAGCTTTCTTT.

This clonotype was found a few times. This chain uses TRBV6-6 with TRBJ2-5; D unclear. The V end lost 6 bases, the J end lost 5 bases, and 16 bases lay between the germline ends. This CDR3 has 14 residues. The germline V gene has CDR1 MNHNY and CDR2 SVGAGI (reference sequence). CDR3 bases: TGTGCCAGCAGCCACCCAGGACGGTGGGAGACCCAGTACTTC. Protein product: CASSHPGRWETQYF.

This chain connects TRBV9 to TRBJ2-7; D gene ambiguous. Germline lookup yields CDR1 SGDLS and CDR2 YYNGEE. This CDR3 spans 14 amino acids. V gave up 6 bases and J gave up 6 bases, with 19 bases separating them. In nucleotides, the CDR3 is TGTGCCAGCAATAAGGAGAGACACACCTCCGAGCAGTACTTC. This gives the protein CASNKERHTSEQYF. The whole variable domain, remainder taken from reference TRBV9 and TRBJ2-7, is DSGVTQTPKHLITATGQRVTLRCSPRSGDLSVYWYQQSLDQGLQFLIQYYNGEERAKGNILERFSAQQFPDLHSELNLSSLELGDSALYFCASNKERHTSEQYFGPGTRLTVT.

The chain has TRBV3-1 and TRBJ2-3, with 10 bases fitting TRBD1. This CDR3 contains 17 residues. With 0 bases clipped from V and 2 bases from J, the junction kept 5 bases outside the gene matches. Germline lookup yields CDR1 LGHDT and CDR2 YNNKEL (reference sequence). CDR3 nucleotides: TGTGCCAGCAGCCAAGATGCCGGGACAGGGGTCACAGATACGCAGTATTTT. This translates into CASSQDAGTGVTDTQYF.

This clonotype has more than one count but fewer than ten. The rearrangement uses TRBV9 and TRBJ1-4; a weak D match, TRBD1 (5 bases). The CDR3 spans 15 residues. Germline V gives CDR1 SGDLS, CDR2 YYNGEE. V lost 2 bases, J lost 3 bases, and 11 bases lay in between. CDR3 nucleotide sequence: TGTGCCAGCAGCGTGGAGGGGTTCGCTAATGAAAAACTGTTTTTT. Translated, it gives CASSVEGFANEKLFF.

The V call is TRBV4-2, the J call TRBJ1-5, with a possible D match to TRBD1 (5 bases). Looked up from germline, CDR1 is LGHNA and CDR2 is YNFKEQ. The CDR3 contains 15 residues. The V end was cut by 1 base, the J end by 3 bases, with 10 bases between. CDR3 DNA sequence: TGTGCCAGCAGCCAAGTTGACAGACTCAATCAGCCCCAGCATTTT. Translating gives CASSQVDRLNQPQHF.

This chain links TRBV30 with TRBJ2-3, with 7 bases identical to TRBD2. Trimming removed 5 bases from V and 6 bases from J; junction bases left unmatched: 17. This CDR3 is 16 amino acids long. Germline values: CDR1 GTSNPN, CDR2 SVGIG (reference sequence). This CDR3 is CAWGWTRDLIGDTQYF. The CDR3 region has the DNA TGTGCCTGGGGTTGGACTAGGGACCTTATAGGGGATACGCAGTATTTT.

The chain couples TRBV4-1 to TRBJ2-1; possible D gene TRBD1, 5 bases. The J call is in doubt because the DNA end fits TRBJ2-7 better. The CDR3 runs to 14 residues. CDR1 and CDR2 (germline): MGHRA, YSYEKL. DNA for the CDR3: TGCGCCAGCAGCCAAGAAACCAGGGACTACGAGCAGTACTTC. Its protein is CASSQETRDYEQYF.

In its sample, this clonotype was seen a few times. The chain uses TRBV3-1 and TRBJ2-1; possibly TRBD2 for D (6 bases). From germline, CDR1 is LGHDT and CDR2 YNNKEL (reference sequence). The V and J ends lost 5 bases and 2 bases respectively, with 13 bases between them. The CDR3 extends over 15 amino acids. CDR3 sequence reads: CASSSGGIPYNEQFF. The CDR3 DNA reads TGTGCCAGCAGCTCCGGGGGAATCCCCTACAATGAGCAGTTCTTC.

On this clonotype: Since no conserved phenylalanine or tryptophan closes the CDR3, a read error is the likely cause. The rearrangement links TRBV4-3 to TRBJ2-1; TRBD2 matches 7 bases. V gave up 0 bases and J gave up 4 bases; unmatched junction bases: 3. Looked up from germline, CDR1 is LGHNA and CDR2 is YSLEER. There are 15 residues in the CDR3. DNA for the CDR3: TGCGCCAGCAGCCAAGAGGCGGGGGAGTACAATGAGCAGTTCCTC. It is translated as CASSQEAGEYNEQFL.

This clonotype has only a few counts. The V call is TRBV3-1, the J call TRBJ2-5; 15 nucleotides agree with TRBD2. CDR3 length: 14 amino acids. Trimming at V came to 6 bases and at J to 5 bases, leaving 1 base not matched to a gene. From germline, CDR1 is LGHDT and CDR2 YNNKEL (reference sequence). The CDR3 region is CASRGTSGGETQYF. For the CDR3, the DNA is TGTGCCAGCAGGGGGACTAGCGGGGGGGAGACCCAGTACTTC.

The chain is built from TRBV7-2 and TRBJ2-1; 9 bases map to TRBD1. Unmatched junction bases numbered 12, after V lost 3 bases and J lost 6 bases. The CDR3 is 17 amino acids. CDR1 SGHTA and CDR2 FQGNSA come from the germline V gene. The CDR3 loop is CASSFPMGQGMANEQFF. The CDR3 DNA sequence: TGTGCCAGCAGCTTCCCGATGGGACAGGGCATGGCCAATGAGCAGTTCTTC.

In this sample, this clonotype turned up a few times. The J gene is TRBJ2-3, the V gene TRBV9; 9 bases line up with TRBD1. The CDR3 is 15 residues long. The V gene end was trimmed by 4 bases and the J gene end by 3 bases; junction bases not matched to a gene: 6. The V gene's germline CDR1 is SGDLS and CDR2 YYNGEE. CDR3 sequence reads: CASSPGTGSTDTQYF. CDR3 coding DNA: TGTGCCAGCAGCCCCGGGACAGGGTCTACAGATACGCAGTATTTT. The full variable domain, with the rest looked up from reference TRBV9 and TRBJ2-3, is DSGVTQTPKHLITATGQRVTLRCSPRSGDLSVYWYQQSLDQGLQFLIQYYNGEERAKGNILERFSAQQFPDLHSELNLSSLELGDSALYFCASSPGTGSTDTQYFGPGTRLTVL.

V usage is TRBV3-1 and J usage is TRBJ1-2, with D maybe TRBD1 (6 bases). Trimming pared 1 base from V and 4 bases from J, leaving 16 bases between. Germline values: CDR1 LGHDT, CDR2 YNNKEL (reference sequence). CDR3 length: 16 amino acids. Here the CDR3 DNA reads TGTGCCAGCAGCCAAGTTTTGGACAGCCAAGGCTATGGCTACACCTTC. Protein sequence: CASSQVLDSQGYGYTF.

This chain joins TRBV6-5 and TRBJ2-4; 7 positions agree with TRBD2. Germline V gene lookup returns CDR1 MNHEY and CDR2 SVGAGI. The CDR3 sequence is 15 residues long. V was pared by 0 bases and J by 9 bases, with 8 bases of the junction left unmatched. CDR3 amino acids: CASSYSRSPGGIQYF. CDR3 DNA sequence: TGTGCCAGCAGTTACTCGAGGAGCCCGGGGGGCATTCAGTACTTC.

Ten or more counts support this clonotype. The rearrangement joins TRBV6-6 to TRBJ2-3; D is possibly TRBD2 (5 bases). The CDR3 is made up of 14 amino acids. Between the trimmed V and J ends, which lost 3 bases and 0 bases, there was a span of 7 bases. Germline CDR1 and CDR2: MNHNY and SVGAGI (reference sequence). In DNA form, the CDR3 reads TGTGCCAGCAGTTATGGGAGCAGCACAGATACGCAGTATTTT. Translating gives CASSYGSSTDTQYF.

This clonotype has more than one count but fewer than ten. The rearrangement links TRBV2 to TRBJ2-7, with 13 bases fitting TRBD2. From germline, CDR1 is SNHLY and CDR2 FYNNEI. With V trimmed by 6 bases and J by 5 bases, 4 bases remained unmatched. The CDR3 is 14 residues long. CDR3 bases: TGTGCCAGCAGACCAGGACTAGCGGGGGACGAGCAGTACTTC. Protein: CASRPGLAGDEQYF.

The chain employs TRBV29-1 and TRBJ1-2, with a possible D match to TRBD1 (6 bases). Germline V gene sequence: CDR1 SQVTM, CDR2 ANQGSEA. This CDR3 comprises 11 residues. V lost 4 bases to trimming and J lost 8 bases, with 11 bases between them. In nucleotides, the CDR3 is TGCAGCGTTGCTAGGGGGAACGGCTACACCTTC. Protein: CSVARGNGYTF.

This clonotype came up a few times. An end of the junction does not agree with germline; a read error may underlie this. The chain is built from TRBV20-1 and TRBJ1-2, with 9 positions matching TRBD1. The CDR3 is 12 amino acids. The germline gives CDR1 DFQATT, CDR2 SNEGSKA (reference sequence). The CDR3 nucleotides are TGCAGTGCTTCCCGGGACAGGGTATTTTCCCACTTC. Residues: CSASRDRVFSHF.